This T cell receptor beta chain emerged from a study of Tregs in tolerant kidney transplant recipients. Generated by immunoSEQ multiplex PCR, the TCRdb table keeps only in-frame clones and is missing some. The sample contains roughly 120,000 clones, roughly 92% of which appear only once. The receptor was derived from a human donor in good health. Source material: CD4+ T cells from blood.

CDR3 amino acids: CASSLAGAGGGEQYF. The CDR3 coding sequence is TGCGCCAGCAGCTTGGCTGGGGCAGGGGGGGGCGAGCAGTACTTC. The rearrangement joins TRBV5-1 to TRBJ2-7; D could derive from TRBD1 or TRBD2 (7 bases each). Germline V lookup: CDR1 SGHRS, CDR2 YFSETQ. The length of the CDR3 is 15 residues. Trimming took 0 bases from V and 6 from J, leaving 16 bases between them.